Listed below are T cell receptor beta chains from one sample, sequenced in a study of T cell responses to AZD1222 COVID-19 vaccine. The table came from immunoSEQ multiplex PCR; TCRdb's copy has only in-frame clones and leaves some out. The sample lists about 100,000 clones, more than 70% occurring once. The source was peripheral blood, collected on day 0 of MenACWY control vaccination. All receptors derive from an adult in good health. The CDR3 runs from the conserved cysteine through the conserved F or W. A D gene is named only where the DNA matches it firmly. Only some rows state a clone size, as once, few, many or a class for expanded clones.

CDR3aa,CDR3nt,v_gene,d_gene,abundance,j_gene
CASSSGLAGGPSEQFF,TGTGCCAGCAGTTCGGGACTAGCGGGAGGGCCCTCTGAGCAGTTCTTC,TRBV28,TRBD2,.,TRBJ2-1
CASSGQGQGSGNTIYF,TGTGCCAGCAGTGGCCAGGGACAGGGCTCTGGAAACACCATATATTTT,TRBV2,TRBD1,.,TRBJ1-3
CATRGDRVGGTDTQYF,TGTGCCACCCGGGGGGACAGGGTAGGGGGCACAGATACGCAGTATTTT,TRBV10-3,TRBD1,.,TRBJ2-3
CASSQVGGYYGYTF,TGTGCCAGCAGCCAAGTGGGGGGCTACTATGGCTACACCTTC,TRBV14,.,once,TRBJ1-2
CASWDGRANWEQFF,TGTGCCAGCTGGGACGGGAGGGCCAATTGGGAGCAGTTCTTC,TRBV7-8,TRBD2,.,TRBJ2-1
CASSQSYSRGNKDHSPLHF,TGCGCCAGCAGTCAATCTTACAGCAGGGGGAATAAAGACCATTCACCCCTCCACTTT,TRBV23-1,TRBD1,.,TRBJ1-6
CASALVPSVAYNEQFF,TGTGCCAGCGCCTTAGTCCCCTCAGTCGCCTACAATGAGCAGTTCTTC,TRBV5-5,.,.,TRBJ2-1
CASSQEWTATYGYTF,TGTGCCAGCAGCCAAGAATGGACGGCGACCTATGGCTACACCTTC,TRBV3-1/TRBV3-2,.,once,TRBJ1-2
CASSLVRGGGFSYEQYF,TGTGCCAGCAGCTTAGTCCGGGGCGGGGGATTTTCCTACGAGCAGTACTTC,TRBV7-2,TRBD2,.,TRBJ2-7
CASSYPIQGHETQYF,TGTGCCAGCAGCTACCCAATCCAGGGTCATGAGACCCAGTACTTC,TRBV2,.,.,TRBJ2-5
CASSLSFAFGELFF,TGTGCCAGCAGCCTAAGTTTTGCGTTCGGGGAGCTGTTTTTT,TRBV27,.,.,TRBJ2-2
CASSQRGGLNQPQHF,TGTGCCAGCAGCCAACGGGGTGGGCTCAATCAGCCCCAGCATTTT,TRBV3-1/TRBV3-2,.,.,TRBJ1-5
CASSQDGGRERTQYF,TGCGCCAGCAGCCAAGATGGAGGCAGGGAAAGGACCCAGTACTTC,TRBV4-1,.,.,TRBJ2-5
CASSEYRAQPQHF,TGTGCCAGCAGTGAATACAGGGCCCAGCCCCAGCATTTT,TRBV2,.,.,TRBJ1-5
CASSLTVYEQYF,TGTGCCAGCAGCCTGACAGTCTACGAGCAGTACTTC,TRBV12-3/TRBV12-4,.,.,TRBJ2-7
CASSQDGGWQDYGYTF,TGTGCCAGCAGCCAAGATGGGGGGTGGCAGGACTATGGCTACACCTTC,TRBV4-2,.,.,TRBJ1-2
CASSQGSGGYTF,TGTGCCAGCAGCCAAGGATCCGGGGGCTACACCTTC,TRBV3-1/TRBV3-2,.,.,TRBJ1-2
CASRDHRGGYTF,TGTGCCAGCAGAGATCACAGGGGAGGCTACACCTTC,TRBV28,TRBD1,.,TRBJ1-2
CASSGGGQGALYGYTF,TGTGCCAGCAGTGGTGGTGGGCAGGGGGCCCTCTATGGCTACACCTTC,TRBV6-1,TRBD1,.,TRBJ1-2
CASSLAGIGTQYF,TGTGCCAGCAGCTTAGCAGGGATCGGGACCCAGTACTTC,TRBV5-6,.,.,TRBJ2-5
CASTRTAKGEKLFF,TGTGCCAGCACTCGAACCGCCAAAGGTGAAAAACTGTTTTTT,TRBV6-5,.,.,TRBJ1-4
CASSVDPRAGGELFF,TGTGCCAGCAGCGTAGATCCTCGGGCTGGTGGGGAGCTGTTTTTT,TRBV9,.,.,TRBJ2-2
CASSFQGRGSPLHF,TGTGCCAGCAGTTTTCAGGGTAGAGGTTCACCCCTCCACTTT,TRBV27,.,.,TRBJ1-6
CASSQEGPGTNQPQHF,TGCGCCAGCAGCCAAGAGGGTCCCGGAACCAATCAGCCCCAGCATTTT,TRBV4-1,.,.,TRBJ1-5
CASSSTGVGLGANVLTF,TGTGCCAGCAGTTCTACAGGCGTGGGACTTGGGGCCAACGTCCTGACTTTC,TRBV28,.,.,TRBJ2-6
CASSNAGGQSSYEQYF,TGTGCCAGCAGCAACGCGGGGGGTCAAAGCTCCTACGAGCAGTACTTC,TRBV28,TRBD2,.,TRBJ2-7
CASSRPPLAGLGEQYF,TGTGCCAGCAGCCGACCCCCACTAGCGGGGTTGGGCGAGCAGTACTTC,TRBV7-9,TRBD2,once,TRBJ2-7
CASSLAAGDTQYF,TGTGCCAGCAGTTTGGCAGCGGGAGATACGCAGTATTTT,TRBV28,.,.,TRBJ2-3
CASRESGASPLHF,TGTGCCAGCAGAGAATCAGGGGCTTCACCCCTCCACTTT,TRBV2,.,.,TRBJ1-6
CASSPRNYQMNTEAFF,TGTGCCAGCAGCCCGAGGAACTACCAAATGAACACTGAAGCTTTCTTT,TRBV7-8,.,.,TRBJ1-1